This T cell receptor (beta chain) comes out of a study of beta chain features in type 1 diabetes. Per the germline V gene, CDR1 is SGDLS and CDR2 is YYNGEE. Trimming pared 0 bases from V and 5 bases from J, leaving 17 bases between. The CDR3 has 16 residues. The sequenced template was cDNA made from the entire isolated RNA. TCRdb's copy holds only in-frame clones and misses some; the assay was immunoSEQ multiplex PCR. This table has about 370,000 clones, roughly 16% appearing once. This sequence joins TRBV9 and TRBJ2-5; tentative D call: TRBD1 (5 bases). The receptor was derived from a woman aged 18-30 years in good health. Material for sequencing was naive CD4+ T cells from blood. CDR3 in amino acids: CASSVGWFRAQETQYF. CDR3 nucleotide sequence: TGTGCCAGCAGCGTAGGGTGGTTCAGGGCTCAGGAGACCCAGTACTTC.